One sample yielded the 5 T cell receptor delta chains listed below, sequenced in a study of gamma-delta chains in newborns, infants, children. TCRdb redid clone calling on the reads using CATT. The table includes approximately 12,000 delta-chain clones, approximately 9% detected once. Sequenced input: blood. These receptors came from a child who was a newborn, infant or young child, either healthy, febrile or measles-vaccinated (not recorded which).

V usage is TRDV2 and J usage is TRDJ3; 7 bases are a match to TRDD3. The V segment lost 1 base and the J segment 0 bases; nucleotides outside the gene matches: 5. The CDR3 runs 18 residues. Germline V gene sequence: CDR1 GEAIGNYY, CDR2 EKD. The CDR3 is CACDTNWGNSWDTRQMFF. CDR3 DNA sequence: TGTGCCTGTGACACGAACTGGGGCAACTCCTGGGACACCCGACAGATGTTTTTC.

In regard to this clone: This may arise from a read error, as a much more abundant clone is one base away. The gene calls are TRDV2 and TRDJ3; TRDD3 might be the D (6 bases). The J gene, missing from TCRdb, was assigned here through DNA to germline matching. In germline, CDR1 is GEAIGNYY, CDR2 EKD. Trimming stripped 0 bases from V and 0 bases from J, with 11 bases between. CDR3 size: 18 residues. CDR3 protein: CACDTGGYSSWDTRQMFF. In DNA form, the CDR3 reads TGTGCCTGTGACACCGGAGGATACAGCTCCTGGGACACCCGACAGATGTTTTTC.

This clone was seen only a few times. The chain couples TRDV2 to TRDJ2; 8 bases match TRDD3. The V and J ends lost 3 bases and 0 bases, in that order; junction bases with no gene match: 11. In germline, CDR1 is GEAIGNYY, CDR2 EKD. The CDR3 runs 18 residues. Written as DNA, the CDR3 is TGTGCCTGTGACCCACTACTGGGGGTCGCCCCTTTGACAGCACAACTCTTCTTT. It translates to CACDPLLGVAPLTAQLFF.

This chain joins TRDV2 and TRDJ1, with 10 bases fitting TRDD3. The CDR3 is 18 amino acids. Germline V gene sequence: CDR1 GEAIGNYY, CDR2 EKD. V was pared by 0 bases and J by 1 base, with 10 bases of the junction left unmatched. CDR3 residues: CACDTLTGGDTITDKLIF. DNA of the CDR3: TGTGCCTGTGACACCCTTACCGGGGGGGATACGATCACCGATAAACTCATCTTT.

In this sample, this clone turned up a few times. In DNA form, the CDR3 reads TGTGCCTGTGACACCGTGGGTACTGGGGGATACCGGACCGATAAACTCATCTTT. Amino acids: CACDTVGTGGYRTDKLIF. V is TRDV2 and J is TRDJ1, with TRDD3 matching over 12 bases. With V trimmed by 0 bases and J by 2 bases, 9 bases remained unmatched. This CDR3 spans 18 amino acids. Germline V gives CDR1 GEAIGNYY, CDR2 EKD.